This T cell receptor beta chain was retrieved from a study of TIL therapy for anti-PD-1-resistant metastatic lung cancer. For the study at large: Patients then received nivolumab; progressors got lymphodepletion, TIL and IL-2. Median tumor PD-L1 proportion score was about 6.6%.

The germline CDR1 and CDR2 sequences are SGHRS and YFSETQ. This CDR3 is 15 amino acids long. Note on this clone: The germline gene is not matched at one end of the junction; a read error may be the cause.

The time point was: pre-treatment sample, taken before nivolumab and TIL therapy. The immunoSEQ assay was v3. The protocol was immunoSEQ multiplex PCR, while the TCRdb copy is restricted to in-frame clones and leaves out a portion. The sample lists tens of thousands of clones; approximately 79% were seen once. The chain combines TRBV5-1 with TRBJ2-7; TRBD1 is a possible D gene (6 bases). This receptor was identified in a woman aged 25-85 years with non-small cell lung cancer. Sequences were derived from blood, sampled at baseline. The DNA for the CDR3 is TGCACCAGCAGCTCCCGGCAGGGGCGTAGCTACGAGCAGTACTTC. It codes for CTSSSRQGRSYEQYF.